The 12 T cell receptor beta chains given below trace back to one sample, sequenced in a study of neurological immune-mediated disorders. One entry per CDR3 protein, called by TCRdb with MiXCR from the 5' RACE reads. This sample has tens of thousands of distinct CDR3 sequences, with 2.5% to 3% found just once. Input material: PBMCs. The receptor source for this set is a woman aged 30 to 39 with multiple sclerosis.

This clonotype was observed at least ten times. The V call is TRBV4-3, the J call TRBJ2-7; 10 bases match TRBD2. This CDR3 is 15 amino acids long. The germline V gene encodes CDR1 LGHNA and CDR2 YSLEER. The J segment lost 3 bases and the V segment lost 0 bases, leaving 2 bases of the junction unmatched. The CDR3 loop is CASSQEIAGGYEQYF. CDR3 nucleotides: TGCGCCAGCAGCCAAGAAATAGCGGGAGGCTACGAGCAGTACTTC.

This clonotype appeared a few times. A much larger clone lies a single base off, so this may be a read error. V usage is TRBV5-1 and J usage is TRBJ2-5; no clear D gene. CDR3 size: 15 residues. Germline CDR1 is SGHRS and CDR2 is YFSETQ. The CDR3 spells CASSFSGTEQENQYF. CDR3 nucleotide sequence: TGCGCCAGCAGCTTTTCGGGTACCGAACAAGAGAACCAGTACTTC.

This clonotype was detected ten times or more. V is TRBV3-1 and J is TRBJ2-1, with TRBD2 identical over 12 bases. V was pared by 3 bases and J by 4 bases, with 4 bases of the junction left unmatched. Germline-derived CDR1 and CDR2 are LGHDT and YNNKEL (reference sequence). This CDR3 is built from 16 residues. CDR3 DNA: TGTGCCAGCAGCCATCCTAGCGGGAGGGGGTACAATGAGCAGTTCTTC. It encodes CASSHPSGRGYNEQFF.

This clonotype appeared many times. This chain joins TRBV3-1 and TRBJ1-5; D is unresolved. Germline V gives CDR1 LGHDT, CDR2 YNNKEL (reference sequence). CDR3 length equals 13 residues. V lost 4 bases and J lost 2, with 6 bases in between. The CDR3 nucleotides are TGTGCCAGCAGCCCTCGGGGCAATCAGCCCCAGCATTTT. Protein sequence: CASSPRGNQPQHF.

This clonotype was seen ten or more times. V is TRBV9 and J is TRBJ2-1; 12 bases are a match to TRBD2. This CDR3 region has 16 residues. The V segment lost 4 bases and the J segment 0 bases; nucleotides outside the gene matches: 2. In germline, CDR1 is SGDLS, CDR2 YYNGEE. Written as DNA, the CDR3 is TGTGCCAGCAGCACTAGCGGGAGGAACTCCTACAATGAGCAGTTCTTC. Its protein product is CASSTSGRNSYNEQFF.

In its sample, this clonotype was seen many times. The chain recombines TRBV20-1 with TRBJ1-5; 7 bases match TRBD1. This CDR3 comprises 16 residues. Germline values: CDR1 DFQATT, CDR2 SNEGSKA (reference sequence). Germline trimming cut 6 bases from V and 2 bases from J; bases unmatched to any gene: 13. In DNA, the CDR3 is TGCAGTGCCCTTAAAGCGGGCACAGGGGGCAATCAGCCCCAGCATTTT. Its protein is CSALKAGTGGNQPQHF.

The table lists this clonotype with a count of one. A much larger clone differs by one base, so this may be a read error. The gene calls are TRBV2 and TRBJ1-2; D not resolved. CDR3 length equals 12 residues. Deletions cut 6 bases from V and 7 bases from J, with 12 bases between. Germline lookup yields CDR1 SNHLY and CDR2 FYNNEI. CDR3 sequence reads: CASRGKGPGYTF. For the CDR3, the DNA is TGTGCCAGCAGGGGGAAAGGGCCTGGCTACACCTTC.

This clonotype was seen at least ten times. The chain carries TRBV9 and TRBJ2-7; D ambiguous. The CDR3 sequence is 11 residues long. The germline V gene encodes CDR1 SGDLS and CDR2 YYNGEE. The V end lost 4 bases, the J end lost 6 bases, and 8 bases lay between the germline ends. The CDR3 region has the DNA TGTGCCAGCAGCCCCCCCCCCGAGCAGTACTTC. It is translated as CASSPPPEQYF.

The J gene is TRBJ2-2, the V gene TRBV7-3; TRBD1 is a possible D gene (6 bases). Germline values: CDR1 SGHTA, CDR2 FQGTGA. Trimming pared 4 bases from V and 8 bases from J, leaving 11 bases between. This CDR3 comprises 13 residues. The CDR3 sequence: CASSSGHWGELFF. CDR3 sequence (DNA): TGTGCCAGCAGCTCGGGACATTGGGGGGAGCTGTTTTTT.

This clonotype was seen many times. V and J are TRBV7-2 and TRBJ1-1, with no clear D. Germline CDR1 SGHTA, CDR2 FQGNSA. CDR3 length equals 14 residues. Trimming left V 2 bases short and J 5 bases short, with 12 bases between. In DNA, the CDR3 is TGTGCCAGCAGCTTAAGGCCAGCGGGGACTGAAGCTTTCTTT. It specifies CASSLRPAGTEAFF.

This clonotype was counted at least ten times. The CDR3 reads CSAPTGIGTQYF. The CDR3 DNA reads as TGCAGTGCTCCGACAGGGATAGGGACCCAGTACTTC. The rearrangement links TRBV20-1 to TRBJ2-5, with 7 nucleotides matching TRBD1. The CDR3 contains 12 residues. The V and J ends lost 5 bases and 7 bases, in that order; junction bases with no gene match: 7. Germline V gene data show CDR1 as DFQATT and CDR2 as SNEGSKA (reference sequence).

The rearrangement links TRBV10-2 to TRBJ1-1; D remains ambiguous. Germline loops: CDR1 WSHSY, CDR2 SAAADI. The CDR3 spans 13 residues. Trimming stripped 7 bases from V and 3 bases from J, with 12 bases between. This chain's CDR3 is CASTRGWDTEAFF. Here the CDR3 DNA reads TGCGCCAGCACCCGAGGTTGGGACACTGAAGCTTTCTTT.